The 31 T cell receptor beta chains presented below share a single source sample, sequenced in a study of early T cells in non-severe SARS-CoV-2 infection. A single record per CDR3 protein comes from TCRdb applying MiXCR to the 5' RACE reads. The table records 50,000 to 70,000 distinct CDR3 sequences, around 6.5% of them present only once. Sequenced material: whole blood, taken at baseline. All receptors come from an adult who was a healthcare worker with PCR-confirmed SARS-CoV-2 infection or an uninfected control (not recorded which).

This clonotype occurred many times. Here the CDR3 DNA reads TGTGCCAGCAGTGATGATGGGGTTAAAGCTTTCTTT. It codes for CASSDDGVKAFF. The rearrangement joins TRBV25-1 to TRBJ1-1; D not resolved. Germline CDR1 and CDR2: MGHDK and SYGVNS. V gave up 3 bases and J gave up 9 bases, with 11 bases separating them. This CDR3 is 12 amino acids long.

This clonotype has a count of ten or more. The genes are TRBV6-2 or TRBV6-3 and TRBJ2-1, with 8 nucleotides matching TRBD2. V was clipped by 2 bases and J by 3 bases; unmatched bases: 0. The CDR3 is 14 residues long. Germline assignment: CDR1 MNHEY and CDR2 SVGEGT. CDR3 nucleotides: TGTGCCAGCAGTTACACTAGCGGCTACAATGAGCAGTTCTTC. It codes for CASSYTSGYNEQFF.

This clonotype showed up just a few times. One junction end disagrees with the germline gene, perhaps due to a read error. The chain couples TRBV2 to TRBJ2-2; D assignment may be TRBD1 or TRBD2 (5 bases each). Germline assignment: CDR1 SNHLY and CDR2 FYNNEI. The CDR3 consists of 12 residues. This chain's CDR3 is CASREVGVGLFF. In DNA form, the CDR3 reads TGTGCCAGCAGAGAAGTGGGGGTAGGGCTGTTTTTT.

In its sample, this clonotype was seen many times. The chain carries TRBV3-1 and TRBJ2-1; 11 bases map to TRBD2. Germline V CDR1 and CDR2: LGHDT, YNNKEL (reference sequence). V shed 4 bases, J shed 8 bases, and the junction held 7 bases outside the gene matches. The CDR3 consists of 15 residues. The CDR3 loop reads CASSPRLAGSHEQFF. CDR3 nucleotide sequence: TGTGCCAGCAGCCCCAGACTAGCGGGGAGTCATGAGCAGTTCTTC.

This clonotype was counted ten times or more. The genes are TRBV20-1 and TRBJ2-3; 14 nucleotides agree with TRBD2. Germline CDR1 is DFQATT and CDR2 is SNEGSKA (reference sequence). CDR3 length: 17 residues. V was clipped by 4 bases and J by 2 bases; unmatched bases: 8. The CDR3 loop is CSAKRGTSGSSTDTQYF. The CDR3 DNA is TGCAGTGCTAAACGTGGGACTAGCGGGAGCTCCACAGATACGCAGTATTTT.

This clonotype was seen at least ten times. The V and J genes are TRBV7-2 and TRBJ2-7, with a tentative D call TRBD1 (5 bases). The V end lost 3 bases, the J end lost 0 bases, and 12 bases lay between the germline ends. This CDR3 is built from 15 residues. The germline V gene has CDR1 SGHTA and CDR2 FQGNSA. The CDR3: CASSFDSSSSYEQYF. The CDR3 coding sequence is TGTGCCAGCAGCTTTGACAGTTCTAGCTCCTACGAGCAGTACTTC.

The chain joins TRBV19 to TRBJ2-3; the match to TRBD2 covers 7 bases. After removal of 4 bases from V and 2 bases from J, the junction contained 3 bases not matched to a gene. The CDR3 is 14 residues long. The germline gives CDR1 LNHDA, CDR2 SQIVND (reference sequence). Here the CDR3 reads CASSSGRTTDTQYF. DNA for the CDR3: TGTGCCAGTAGTAGCGGGAGAACCACAGATACGCAGTATTTT.

The chain joins TRBV7-9 to TRBJ2-1, with 8 bases matching TRBD2. V lost 0 bases and J lost 8; bases outside the gene matches: 6. Per germline, CDR1 SEHNR and CDR2 FQNEAQ (reference sequence). This CDR3 comprises 15 residues. The CDR3 loop is CASSLAVAGKDEQFF. As DNA, the CDR3 is TGTGCCAGCAGCTTAGCGGTAGCGGGAAAGGATGAGCAGTTCTTC.

This clonotype was counted at least ten times. The chain uses TRBV7-9 and TRBJ1-1, with D tentatively TRBD1 (5 bases). Trimming removed 5 bases from V and 2 bases from J, with 18 bases in between. CDR1 is SEHNR and CDR2 is FQNEAQ in the germline V gene (reference sequence). The CDR3 runs 16 residues. The CDR3 reads CASSHPFRGINTEAFF. DNA for the CDR3: TGTGCCAGCAGCCATCCCTTCCGGGGGATCAACACTGAAGCTTTCTTT.

This clonotype was seen many times. This chain uses TRBV20-1 with TRBJ2-1, with 12 bases fitting TRBD2. The V gene's germline CDR1 is DFQATT and CDR2 SNEGSKA (reference sequence). Unmatched junction bases numbered 1, after V lost 3 bases and J lost 7 bases. The CDR3 is made up of 13 amino acids. The CDR3 loop reads CSASGTSGNEQFF. The CDR3 nucleotides are TGCAGTGCTAGCGGGACTAGCGGGAATGAGCAGTTCTTC.

There are many counts of this clonotype. The chain links TRBV5-8 to TRBJ1-1; 7 positions agree with TRBD1. The CDR3 length is 17 residues. The germline gives CDR1 SGHTS, CDR2 YDEGEE. V shed 5 bases, J shed 2 bases, and the junction held 15 bases outside the gene matches. CDR3 loop: CASRYRDSLGPNTEAFF. Written as DNA, the CDR3 is TGTGCCAGCAGATATAGGGACAGTCTAGGACCCAACACTGAAGCTTTCTTT. The full variable domain, completed using reference TRBV5-8 and TRBJ1-1, is EAGVTQSPTHLIKTRGQQATLRCSPISGHTSVYWYQQALGLGLQFLLWYDEGEERNRGNFPPRFSGRQFPNYSSELNVNALELEDSALYLCASRYRDSLGPNTEAFFGQGTRLTVV.

The table lists this clonotype with many counts. V gene TRBV20-1 combines with J gene TRBJ2-1; 13 bases are shared with TRBD2. Germline V gene data show CDR1 as DFQATT and CDR2 as SNEGSKA (reference sequence). The CDR3 consists of 16 residues. J lost 0 bases, V lost 3 bases, and 2 bases had no gene match. The CDR3 sequence is CSARTSGRPSYNEQFF. DNA for the CDR3: TGCAGTGCTAGGACTAGCGGGAGGCCCTCCTACAATGAGCAGTTCTTC.

The chain recombines TRBV6-1 with TRBJ2-5; D may be TRBD2 (5 bases). V gave up 1 base and J gave up 5 bases, with 14 bases separating them. There are 15 residues in the CDR3. Germline V CDR1 and CDR2: MNHNS, SASEGT. The CDR3 DNA reads TGTGCCAGCAGTGAAGATCTTTATAGAGGGGAGACCCAGTACTTC. Protein product: CASSEDLYRGETQYF.

This clonotype was observed a few times. The rearrangement links TRBV6-2 or TRBV6-3 to TRBJ2-7; possible D gene TRBD2, 6 bases. V shed 6 bases and J shed 1 base, with 19 bases lying between them. The germline V gene encodes CDR1 MNHEY and CDR2 SVGEGT. This CDR3 is 16 amino acids long. The CDR3 DNA reads as TGTGCCAGCAGCCCCCTGAGGCTAGCGCCTTCCTACGAGCAGTACTTC. Its protein product is CASSPLRLAPSYEQYF.

This clonotype has at least ten counts. J is TRBJ1-2 and V is TRBV7-9; no firm D call. Trimming removed 1 base at V and 0 bases at J, with 12 bases between. This CDR3 comprises 16 residues. Germline loops: CDR1 SEHNR, CDR2 FQNEAQ (reference sequence). DNA of the CDR3: TGTGCCAGCAGCTTAGGGGCCAGCGCTCCTAACTATGGCTACACCTTC. As protein: CASSLGASAPNYGYTF. The whole variable domain, filled in from reference TRBV7-9 and TRBJ1-2, reads DTGVSQNPRHKITKRGQNVTFRCDPISEHNRLYWYRQTLGQGPEFLTYFQNEAQLEKSRLLSDRFSAERPKGSFSTLEIQRTEQGDSAMYLCASSLGASAPNYGYTFGSGTRLTVV.

This clonotype has at least ten counts. This chain links TRBV10-1 with TRBJ2-7; no reliable D call. CDR1 and CDR2 (germline): WNHNN, SYGVQD (reference sequence). Trimming cost V 2 bases and J 4 bases, with 3 bases left between them. The CDR3 contains 11 residues. The CDR3, as DNA: TGCGCCAGCAGTGAGGGATACGAGCAGTACTTC. This gives the protein CASSEGYEQYF.

At least ten counts were recorded for this clonotype. The rearrangement links TRBV2 to TRBJ2-1; TRBD1 aligns across 7 bases. The CDR3 runs to 14 residues. Germline CDR1 is SNHLY and CDR2 is FYNNEI. Germline trimming cut 8 bases from V and 4 bases from J; bases unmatched to any gene: 8. Here the CDR3 DNA reads TGTGCCAGCCAACCAGGGACAGATTACAATGAGCAGTTCTTC. It codes for CASQPGTDYNEQFF. Using reference TRBV2 and TRBJ2-1 for the parts outside the CDR3, the full variable domain is EPEVTQTPSHQVTQMGQEVILRCVPISNHLYFYWYRQILGQKVEFLVSFYNNEISEKSEIFDDQFSVERPDGSNFTLKIRSTKLEDSAMYFCASQPGTDYNEQFFGPGTRLTVL.

This clonotype was counted ten times or more. The rearrangement uses TRBV12-5 and TRBJ2-3; D unclear. This CDR3 is 12 amino acids long. With 7 bases removed from V and 4 bases from J, the gap between germline ends came to 9 bases. Germline assignment: CDR1 LGHNT and CDR2 FRNRAP. The CDR3 DNA is TGTGCTAGTGCTGGGCCCCCAGATACGCAGTATTTT. Translating it yields CASAGPPDTQYF.

The chain employs TRBV18 and TRBJ2-2, with TRBD1 identical over 10 bases. The V gene end was trimmed by 8 bases and the J gene end by 3 bases; junction bases not matched to a gene: 6. Per the germline V gene, CDR1 is KGHSH and CDR2 is LQKENI. This CDR3 spans 15 amino acids. The chain's CDR3 is CASALGTGDTGELFF. In DNA, the CDR3 is TGTGCCAGCGCCCTCGGGACAGGGGACACCGGGGAGCTGTTTTTT.

This clonotype has at least ten counts. This chain uses TRBV7-6 with TRBJ2-2, with 8 bases aligning to TRBD2. CDR3 length: 16 residues. With 2 bases clipped from V and 4 bases from J, the junction kept 6 bases outside the gene matches. Germline-derived CDR1 and CDR2 are SGHVS and FNYEAQ. The CDR3: CASSLRHSGSTGELFF. CDR3 DNA sequence: TGTGCCAGCAGCTTACGGCACAGCGGGAGCACCGGGGAGCTGTTTTTT.

This clonotype was seen a handful of times. The CDR3 reads CSASTSGKVGAGELFF. The CDR3 DNA is TGCAGTGCCTCGACTAGCGGGAAAGTAGGTGCCGGGGAGCTGTTTTTT. The rearrangement links TRBV20-1 to TRBJ2-2; 11 bases match TRBD2. After removal of 6 bases from V and 6 bases from J, the junction contained 12 bases not matched to a gene. Germline V gene lookup returns CDR1 DFQATT and CDR2 SNEGSKA (reference sequence). The CDR3 contains 16 residues.

The V and J genes are TRBV20-1 and TRBJ2-6, with D possibly TRBD2 on 6 matching bases. V lost 5 bases and J 0 bases, leaving 11 bases between the germline ends. The CDR3 totals 15 residues. Per germline, CDR1 DFQATT and CDR2 SNEGSKA (reference sequence). The CDR3 nucleotides read TGCAGTGCTCCGGGACTCAGCTCTGGGGCCAACGTCCTGACTTTC. This translates into CSAPGLSSGANVLTF.

The chain uses TRBV7-6 and TRBJ2-2; 9 bases match TRBD2. Per germline, CDR1 SGHVS and CDR2 FNYEAQ. V lost 1 base to trimming and J lost 7 bases; unmatched junction nucleotides: 7. The CDR3 sequence is 16 residues long. CDR3 amino acids: CASSLVAGDGGGELFF. The CDR3 DNA is TGTGCCAGCAGCTTAGTAGCGGGAGACGGTGGCGGGGAGCTGTTTTTT.

This clonotype was seen only a few times. This chain uses TRBV20-1 with TRBJ2-1; D possibly corresponds to TRBD2 (7 bases). The germline V gene has CDR1 DFQATT and CDR2 SNEGSKA (reference sequence). The V end was cut by 7 bases, the J end by 7 bases, with 17 bases between. The CDR3 runs 13 residues. The chain's CDR3 is CSVLGGAANEQFF. The CDR3 region has the DNA TGCAGTGTCCTTGGGGGGGCTGCAAATGAGCAGTTCTTC.

This clonotype was seen many times. The V gene is TRBV10-3, the J gene TRBJ1-1, with 8 bases that match TRBD1. Unmatched junction bases numbered 4, after V lost 5 bases and J lost 2 bases. The CDR3 contains 14 residues. Germline lookup yields CDR1 ENHRY and CDR2 SYGVKD. The CDR3 loop reads CAISLGQGNTEAFF. CDR3 in DNA: TGTGCCATCAGTTTAGGACAGGGCAACACTGAAGCTTTCTTT.

The sample holds many counts of this clonotype. The chain combines TRBV7-9 with TRBJ1-1; no reliable D call. Trimming removed 3 bases at V and 1 base at J, with 18 bases between. Looked up from germline, CDR1 is SEHNR and CDR2 is FQNEAQ (reference sequence). The CDR3 spans 17 residues. CDR3 region: CASSFRFAGPKNTEAFF. The CDR3 DNA is TGTGCCAGCAGCTTTCGTTTCGCGGGCCCTAAGAACACTGAAGCTTTCTTT.

The sample holds many counts of this clonotype. V and J are TRBV28 and TRBJ1-6, with TRBD1 matching 8 bases. J lost 10 bases, V lost 4 bases, and 12 bases had no gene match. The CDR3 totals 16 residues. Germline loops: CDR1 MDHEN, CDR2 SYDVKM. In DNA, the CDR3 is TGTGCCAGCAGTTCCCCACGCGGACAGGGTTGGTCACCCCTCCACTTT. Encoded protein: CASSSPRGQGWSPLHF.

This chain joins TRBV6-2 or TRBV6-3 and TRBJ1-1, with D possibly TRBD1 on 5 matching bases. From germline, CDR1 is MNHEY and CDR2 SVGEGT. Trimming stripped 1 base from V and 4 bases from J, with 10 bases between. The length of the CDR3 is 14 residues. The CDR3 sequence is CASSYFSRATEAFF. CDR3 sequence (DNA): TGTGCCAGCAGTTACTTTAGCAGGGCCACTGAAGCTTTCTTT.

This clonotype was picked up a small number of times. The rearrangement joins TRBV6-6 to TRBJ1-5; 7 bases fit TRBD1. This CDR3 spans 16 amino acids. Losses at the gene ends were 6 bases for V and 1 base for J; bases not matched to a gene: 9. CDR1 is MNHNY, CDR2 SVGAGI, per germline (reference sequence). CDR3 bases: TGTGCCAGCAGACAGGGACAGACCTGGAGCAATCAGCCCCAGCATTTT. It is translated as CASRQGQTWSNQPQHF.

There are many counts of this clonotype. The chain links TRBV20-1 to TRBJ1-6; tentatively, D is TRBD1 (6 bases). V was cut by 4 bases and J by 12 bases, with 13 bases left in between. The CDR3 is 12 residues long. Germline loops: CDR1 DFQATT, CDR2 SNEGSKA (reference sequence). CDR3 amino acids: CSAIGGLEPLHF. Written as DNA, the CDR3 is TGCAGTGCTATAGGGGGACTGGAACCCCTCCACTTT.

The genes are TRBV4-3 and TRBJ2-7; TRBD1 matches at 8 bases. From germline, CDR1 is LGHNA and CDR2 YSLEER. V shed 1 base and J 4 bases; nucleotides not matched to a gene: 3. The CDR3 sequence is 14 residues long. In DNA, the CDR3 is TGCGCCAGCAGCCAAGCGTACAGGGGGTACGAGCAGTACTTC. Its protein is CASSQAYRGYEQYF.